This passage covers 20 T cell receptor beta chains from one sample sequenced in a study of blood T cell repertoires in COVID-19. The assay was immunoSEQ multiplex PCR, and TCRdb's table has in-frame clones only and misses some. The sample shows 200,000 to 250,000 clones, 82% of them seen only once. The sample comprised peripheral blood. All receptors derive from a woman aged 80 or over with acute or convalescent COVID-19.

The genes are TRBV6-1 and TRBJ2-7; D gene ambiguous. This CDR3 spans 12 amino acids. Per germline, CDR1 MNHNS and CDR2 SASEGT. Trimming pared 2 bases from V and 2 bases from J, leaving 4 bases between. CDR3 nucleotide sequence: TGTGCCAGCAGTGAACGGGCCTACGAGCAGTACTTC. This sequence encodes CASSERAYEQYF.

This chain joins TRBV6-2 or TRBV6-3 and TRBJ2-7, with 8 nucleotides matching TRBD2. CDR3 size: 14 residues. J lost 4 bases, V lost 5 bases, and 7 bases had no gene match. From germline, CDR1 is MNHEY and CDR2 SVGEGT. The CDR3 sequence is CASSTGPGGYEQYF. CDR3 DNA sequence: TGTGCCAGCAGTACCGGGCCGGGAGGGTACGAGCAGTACTTC.

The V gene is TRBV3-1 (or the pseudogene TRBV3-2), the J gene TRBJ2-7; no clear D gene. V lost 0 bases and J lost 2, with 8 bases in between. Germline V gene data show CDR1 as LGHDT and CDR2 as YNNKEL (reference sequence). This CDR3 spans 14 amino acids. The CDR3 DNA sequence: TGTGCCAGCAGCCAAGATCCGCAGGCCTACGAGCAGTACTTC. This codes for CASSQDPQAYEQYF.

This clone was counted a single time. CDR3 bases: TGTGCCAGCGACCTGGGGCAGGGGAACACTGAAGCTTTCTTT. Amino acid sequence: CASDLGQGNTEAFF. The chain uses TRBV25-1 and TRBJ1-1, with TRBD1 as a possible D gene (5 bases). In germline, CDR1 is MGHDK, CDR2 SYGVNS. The CDR3 runs 14 residues. V was clipped by 8 bases and J by 1 base, with 14 bases between them.

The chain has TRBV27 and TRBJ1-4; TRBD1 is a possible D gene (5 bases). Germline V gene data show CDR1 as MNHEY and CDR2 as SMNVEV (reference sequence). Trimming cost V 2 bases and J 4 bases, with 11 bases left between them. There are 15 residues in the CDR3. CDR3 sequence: CASSLGAGFNEKLFF. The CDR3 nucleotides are TGTGCCAGCAGTTTAGGGGCAGGATTTAATGAAAAACTGTTTTTT.

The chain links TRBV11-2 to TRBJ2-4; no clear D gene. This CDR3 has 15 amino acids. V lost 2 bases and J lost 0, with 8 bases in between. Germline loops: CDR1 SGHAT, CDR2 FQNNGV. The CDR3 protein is CASSLPSLAKNIQYF. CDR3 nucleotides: TGTGCCAGCAGCTTACCGTCCCTAGCCAAAAACATTCAGTACTTC.

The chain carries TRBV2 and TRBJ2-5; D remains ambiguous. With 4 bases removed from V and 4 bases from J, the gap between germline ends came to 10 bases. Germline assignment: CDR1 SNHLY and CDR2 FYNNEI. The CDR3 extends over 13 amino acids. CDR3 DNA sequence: TGTGCCAGCAGTGGAGTTAGTGGAGAGACCCAGTACTTC. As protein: CASSGVSGETQYF.

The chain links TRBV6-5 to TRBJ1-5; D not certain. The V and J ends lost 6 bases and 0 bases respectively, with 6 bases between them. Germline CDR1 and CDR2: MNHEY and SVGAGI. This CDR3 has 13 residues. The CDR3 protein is CASSAGSNQPQHF. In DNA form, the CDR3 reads TGTGCCAGCAGCGCAGGTAGCAATCAGCCCCAGCATTTT.

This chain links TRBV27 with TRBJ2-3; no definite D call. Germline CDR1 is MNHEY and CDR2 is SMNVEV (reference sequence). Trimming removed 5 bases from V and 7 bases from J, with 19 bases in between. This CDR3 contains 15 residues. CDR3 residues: CASSPPEASRYTQYF. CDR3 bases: TGTGCCAGCAGTCCGCCAGAGGCGAGTAGGTATACGCAGTATTTT.

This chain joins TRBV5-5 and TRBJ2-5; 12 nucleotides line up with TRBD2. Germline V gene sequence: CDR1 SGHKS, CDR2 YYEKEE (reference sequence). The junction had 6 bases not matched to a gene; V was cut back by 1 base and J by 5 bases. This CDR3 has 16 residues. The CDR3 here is CASSLMTSGGKETQYF. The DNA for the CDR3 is TGTGCCAGCAGCTTGATGACTAGCGGGGGTAAGGAGACCCAGTACTTC.

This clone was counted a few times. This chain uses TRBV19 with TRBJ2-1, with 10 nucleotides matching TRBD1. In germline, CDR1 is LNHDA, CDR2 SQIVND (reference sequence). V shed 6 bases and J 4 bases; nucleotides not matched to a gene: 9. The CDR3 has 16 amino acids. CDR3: CASRDSGTGAYNEQFF. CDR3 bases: TGTGCCAGTAGGGATTCCGGGACAGGGGCTTACAATGAGCAGTTCTTC.

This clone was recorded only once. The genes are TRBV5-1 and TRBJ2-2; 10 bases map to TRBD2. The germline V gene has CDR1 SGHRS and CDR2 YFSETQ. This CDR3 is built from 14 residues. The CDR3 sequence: CATTTSGDTGELFF. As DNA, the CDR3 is TGCGCGACAACCACTAGCGGGGACACCGGGGAGCTGTTTTTT.

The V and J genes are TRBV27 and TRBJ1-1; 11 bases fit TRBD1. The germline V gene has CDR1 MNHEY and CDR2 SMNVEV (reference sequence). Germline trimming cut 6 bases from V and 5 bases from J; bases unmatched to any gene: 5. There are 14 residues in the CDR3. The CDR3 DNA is TGTGCCAGCAGGGGGACAGGGGGGCCTACTGAAGCTTTCTTT. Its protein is CASRGTGGPTEAFF.

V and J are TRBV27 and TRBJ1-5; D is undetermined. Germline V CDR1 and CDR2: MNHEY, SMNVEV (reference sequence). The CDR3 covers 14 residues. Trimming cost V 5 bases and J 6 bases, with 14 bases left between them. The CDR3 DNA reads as TGTGCCAGCAGTAGCAGGAGGTTATCTCAGCCCCAGCATTTT. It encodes CASSSRRLSQPQHF.

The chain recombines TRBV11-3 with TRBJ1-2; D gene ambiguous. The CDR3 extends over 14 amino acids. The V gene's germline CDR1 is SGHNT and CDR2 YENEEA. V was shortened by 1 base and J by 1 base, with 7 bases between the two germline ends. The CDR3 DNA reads TGTGCCAGCAGCTTAGGAACGGTTAACTATGGCTACACCTTC. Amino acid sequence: CASSLGTVNYGYTF.

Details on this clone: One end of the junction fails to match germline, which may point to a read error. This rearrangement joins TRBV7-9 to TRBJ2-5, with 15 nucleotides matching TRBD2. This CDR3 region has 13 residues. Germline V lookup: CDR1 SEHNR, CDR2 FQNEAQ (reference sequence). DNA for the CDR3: TGTGCCAGCAGCTTGGGGACTAGCGGGGGGACCAACTTC. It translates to CASSLGTSGGTNF.

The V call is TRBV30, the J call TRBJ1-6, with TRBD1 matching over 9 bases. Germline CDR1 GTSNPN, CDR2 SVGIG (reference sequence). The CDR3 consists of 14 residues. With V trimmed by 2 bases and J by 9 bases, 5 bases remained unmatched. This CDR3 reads CAWSRDRVGSPLHF. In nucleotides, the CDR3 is TGTGCCTGGAGTAGGGACAGGGTTGGTTCACCCCTCCACTTT.

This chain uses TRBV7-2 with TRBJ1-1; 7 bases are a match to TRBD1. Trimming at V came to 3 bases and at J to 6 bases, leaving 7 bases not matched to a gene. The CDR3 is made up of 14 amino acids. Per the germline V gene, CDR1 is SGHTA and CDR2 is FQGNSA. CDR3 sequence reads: CASSFRQGAPEAFF. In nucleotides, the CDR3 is TGTGCCAGCAGCTTCCGACAGGGAGCTCCTGAAGCTTTCTTT.

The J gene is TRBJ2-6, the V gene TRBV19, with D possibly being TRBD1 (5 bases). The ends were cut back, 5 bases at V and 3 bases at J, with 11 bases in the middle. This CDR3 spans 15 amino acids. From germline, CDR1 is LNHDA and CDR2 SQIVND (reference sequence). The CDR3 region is CASSPTRVGANVLTF. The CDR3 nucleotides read TGTGCCAGTAGTCCTACCAGGGTTGGGGCCAACGTCCTGACTTTC.

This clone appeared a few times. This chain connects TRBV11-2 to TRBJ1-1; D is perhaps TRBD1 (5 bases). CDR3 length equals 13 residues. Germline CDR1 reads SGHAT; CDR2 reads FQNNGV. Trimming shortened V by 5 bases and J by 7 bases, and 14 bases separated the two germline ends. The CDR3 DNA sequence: TGTGCCAGCAGCCTCGCAGGGCTCGGTGAAGCTTTCTTT. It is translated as CASSLAGLGEAFF.